This entry describes one T cell receptor beta chain. The clone's antigen remains unknown. No per-base quality is available; no much larger clone lies one base away. These data originate in a study of T cell responses to AZD1222 COVID-19 vaccine (dated by TCRdb to 2020 to 2022). About the study as a whole: A total of around 240 trial participants underwent TCR sequencing, of whom 200 to 220 received two doses of AZD1222 and about 25 received two doses of the MenACWY control vaccine. Enrollment into the trials was organized by age into subgroups of 18-55, 56-69 and 70-plus years, and those subgroups contained around 150, 28 and 57 TCR-sequenced participants, respectively.

The CDR3 regions of human TCRbeta chains were analyzed by immunosequencing. The study's own analysis went as follows. Repertoire TCRs were checked for matches against a reference library of SARS-CoV-2-specific TCRs that had been generated using the MIRA antigen-specificity platform. Breadth was defined as the fraction of unique TCRs that were SARS-CoV-2-associated. Depth was defined as the fraction of total T cells that were SARS-CoV-2-associated. Each spike-specific TCR was assigned to its reactive spike region and to a CD4 or CD8 class using the MIRA data. Log10-transformed breadth and depth values were compared by one-way ANOVA with Sidak's multiple comparisons tests. TCRdb's version of the immuneACCESS table is confined to in-frame rearrangements and falls short of the full clone set. An unresolved V gene accounts for under half of the shortfall where checked; the remainder is of unknown origin. For V, J and clone size, that table is used; D and trimming come from the DNA. Present in this sample are roughly 270,000 clones, around 93% of which were seen just once. The ten most abundant clones make up around 0.57% of the sample.

The meaning of the sample's time point label: about 28 days (+/-7) after the second vaccine dose. AZD1222 recipients whose second dose came at about 4 weeks and those whose second dose came at about 12 weeks were combined into one group, since spike-specific TCR depth and breadth did not differ between the two schedules. Vaccinee samples were obtained from the UK trials COV001 and COV002, which included a single-blind randomized controlled phase 2/3 trial of AZD1222 (ChAdOx1 nCoV-19) in healthy adults. For TCRbeta chain sequencing, PBMC samples from trial participants were taken at day 0 and at day 28 after the second dose. Broad study findings and their caveats: Most participants were white British and females outnumbered males, and the authors suggested that clonal diversity may have been underestimated. The vaccine-associated CD4 TCRs covered the entire spike protein, and the dominant responses fell in regions 160-218 and 743-854. No day 14 peak-response samples were available, so repertoires were characterized only after the peak T cell response. Spike-specific TCR breadth and depth rose significantly after two AZD1222 doses compared with day 0 and with MenACWY recipients. In the small 56-69-year group, the increase in depth fell short of significance, most likely because of low power. Reportedly, almost half of the unique spike-specific TCRs recognized epitopes lying outside the regions that are mutated in the B.1.351 and B.1.1.7 variants. Conclusions about previously exposed vaccinees were limited because only a handful of AZD1222 recipients were SARS-CoV-2 seropositive at baseline.

The sequence was collected from an adult who received the AZD1222 COVID-19 vaccine. Sequenced here: peripheral blood, sampled 28 days after the second AZD1222 dose.

The DNA reads TGTGCCAGCAGCAAACTTGGGGGGAACACTGAAGCTTTCTTT. It codes for CASSKLGGNTEAFF. The sequence is built from TRBV9 and TRBJ1-1, and TRBD1 may be the D gene, going by 5 matching bases. The CDR3 contains 14 residues, cysteine and phenylalanine counted. Only the CDR3 portion is preserved as DNA: 42 bases, with reading frame beginning at the first base. Via the germline V gene, CDR1 is SGDLS and CDR2 YYNGEE. V and J lose 4 bases and 1 base, and a span of 11 bases separates them.